The rows below give T cell receptor beta chains drawn from one sample of a study of CD8+ T cells in alopecia areata. Generated by immunoSEQ multiplex PCR, the TCRdb table keeps only in-frame clones and is missing some. The table lists around 29,000 clones, less than 65% of them singletons, with over 15% in the top ten. Source material: NKG2D-high CD8+ T cells sorted from blood. All receptors derive from a human donor with alopecia areata. CDR3s include the opening cysteine and the closing phenylalanine or tryptophan. A D gene is named only where the DNA matches it firmly. The size entry is marked missing in some rows and otherwise reads once, few, many or a size class.

>NA|TRBJ2-5|TRBV7-6|few
TGTGCCAGCAGCGAGGGAGAGTGGACCCAGTACTTC
CASSEGEWTQYF
>NA|TRBJ2-7|TRBV12-5|few
TGTGCTAGTGGTTTGGCCTTGGGCGGGAACGCTACCTACGAGCAGTACTTC
CASGLALGGNATYEQYF
>NA|TRBJ1-2|TRBV7-2|NA
TGTGCCAGCAGCTTAGAGGCAGGGAACTATGGCTACACCTTC
CASSLEAGNYGYTF
>TRBD1|TRBJ2-7|TRBV29-1|NA
TGCAGCGTTGGACAGGGCAGGCACGAGCAGTACTTC
CSVGQGRHEQYF
>TRBD1|TRBJ2-7|TRBV27|NA
TGTGCCAGCACAACCTTGGGGGACAGGGTCCACGAGCAGTACTTC
CASTTLGDRVHEQYF
>NA|TRBJ2-7|TRBV5-6|NA
TGTGCCAGCAGCTTGGAATGGATCTCCTACGAGCAGTACTTC
CASSLEWISYEQYF
>TRBD2|TRBJ2-7|TRBV7-9|NA
TGTGCCAGCAGCTTTGGGACTAGCGGCTCCTACGAGCAGTACTTC
CASSFGTSGSYEQYF
>NA|TRBJ2-7|TRBV29-1|NA
TGCAGCGTCGCGAACGGGACACCCTACGAGCAGTACTTC
CSVANGTPYEQYF
>NA|TRBJ2-1|TRBV5-4|few
TGTGCCAGCAGCTACCTAGCAGGCTCCTACAATGAGCAGTTCTTC
CASSYLAGSYNEQFF
>NA|TRBJ2-3|TRBV6-5|NA
TGTGCCAGCAGTATAGCGAGGGGCGGGGTAGATACGCAGTATTTT
CASSIARGGVDTQYF
>NA|TRBJ2-4|TRBV5-6|NA
TGTGCCAGCAGCTTTGGGGTAGCGGACTTAGCCAAAAACATTCAGTACTTC
CASSFGVADLAKNIQYF
>NA|TRBJ2-1|TRBV7-6|NA
TGTGCCAGCAGCTTAGCCCCTCTTTTGGCGGGCTCCTACAATGAGCAGTTCTTC
CASSLAPLLAGSYNEQFF
>TRBD2|TRBJ2-1|TRBV19|NA
TGTGCCAGCAATCTTGTTGGACTAGCGGGAGGGCCAAACAATGAGCAGTTCTTC
CASNLVGLAGGPNNEQFF
>NA|TRBJ2-7|TRBV5-1|NA
TGCGCCAGCAGCCCGGGCCACGAGCAGTACTTC
CASSPGHEQYF
>NA|TRBJ2-7|TRBV2|few
TGTGCCAGCGGCTTGGGTGAGGGGGGGAGCCCCTACGAGCAGTACTTC
CASGLGEGGSPYEQYF
>NA|TRBJ2-7|TRBV4-1|NA
TGCGCCAGCAGCCCTAACTCCTACGAGCAGTACTTC
CASSPNSYEQYF
>NA|TRBJ2-3|TRBV7-9|few
TGTGCCAGCAGCTTACCTAGAAGTTCGGATACGCAGTATTTT
CASSLPRSSDTQYF
>TRBD1|TRBJ2-7|TRBV5-6|NA
TGTGCCAGCAGAAAAGGACAGGACCCCTACGAGCAGTACTTC
CASRKGQDPYEQYF
>TRBD2|TRBJ2-7|TRBV27|NA
TGTGCCAGCAGTTACGGACTAGCGGGGACCTACGAGCAGTACTTC
CASSYGLAGTYEQYF
>NA|TRBJ1-2|TRBV7-9|NA
TGTGCCAGCAGCTTAGCGAACGTTGGGTCCTATGGCTACACCTTC
CASSLANVGSYGYTF
>NA|TRBJ2-1|TRBV10-2|NA
TGCGCCAGCAGCCCCGGACTAAATGAGCAGTTCTTC
CASSPGLNEQFF
>NA|TRBJ2-1|TRBV9|NA
TGTGCCAGCAGCGTAGTAATAGCGGACAATGAGCAGTTCTTC
CASSVVIADNEQFF
>NA|TRBJ2-3|TRBV9|NA
TGTGCCAGCAGCGTAGAGGGAGATCCAGATACGCAGTATTTT
CASSVEGDPDTQYF
>TRBD1|TRBJ2-7|TRBV7-2|NA
TGTGCCAGCAGCGTAGGGGGAACAGGGGGTTCCTACGAGCAGTACTTC
CASSVGGTGGSYEQYF